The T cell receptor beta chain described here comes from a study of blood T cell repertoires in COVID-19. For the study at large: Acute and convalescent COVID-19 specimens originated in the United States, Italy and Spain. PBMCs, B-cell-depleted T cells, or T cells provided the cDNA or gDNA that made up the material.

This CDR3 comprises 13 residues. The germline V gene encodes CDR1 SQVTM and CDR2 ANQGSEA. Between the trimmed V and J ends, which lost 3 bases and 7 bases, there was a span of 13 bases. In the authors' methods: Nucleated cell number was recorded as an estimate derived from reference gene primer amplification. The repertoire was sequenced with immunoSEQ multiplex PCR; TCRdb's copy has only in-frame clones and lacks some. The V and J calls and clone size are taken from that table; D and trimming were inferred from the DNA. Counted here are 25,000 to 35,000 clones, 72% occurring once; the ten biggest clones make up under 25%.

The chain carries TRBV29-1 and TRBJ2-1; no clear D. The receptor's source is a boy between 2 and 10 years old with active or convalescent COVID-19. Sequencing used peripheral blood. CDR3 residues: CSVEFSAGNEQFF. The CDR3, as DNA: TGCAGCGTTGAGTTCAGCGCCGGAAATGAGCAGTTCTTC.